The next 6 T cell receptor beta chains were all read from a single sample in a study of T cells in Graves' hyperthyroidism and ophthalmopathy. TCR beta CDR3 sequences were amplified from RNA transcripts. A set of HTBI primers served as the primers for a first-round RT-PCR of the TCR CDR3. TCRdb re-derived calls from the multiplex PCR reads in MiXCR, one entry per CDR3 protein. Here the sample spans roughly 96,000 distinct CDR3 sequences, just over 50% being singletons. Sequences were obtained from blood. Receptor source: a woman aged 40 to 55 with Graves' hyperthyroidism.

The table lists this clonotype with many counts. The chain combines TRBV6-1 with TRBJ2-5; D is unresolved. CDR3 length: 15 residues. CDR1 and CDR2 from the germline V gene are MNHNS and SASEGT. V lost 2 bases to trimming and J lost 5 bases, with 15 bases between them. CDR3 protein: CASSEPPRFRETQYF. The CDR3 coding sequence is TGTGCCAGCAGTGAACCCCCTAGGTTCCGGGAGACCCAGTACTTC.

This clonotype was picked up many times. The chain couples TRBV5-1 to TRBJ1-1; possibly TRBD1 for D (5 bases). Germline V CDR1 and CDR2: SGHRS, YFSETQ. Trimming took off 2 bases at V and 4 bases at J, with 12 bases between the two ends. This CDR3 contains 14 residues. The CDR3 sequence: CASSFIDSLTEAFF. CDR3 bases: TGCGCCAGCAGCTTCATCGACAGCCTCACTGAAGCTTTCTTT.

This clonotype has a count of ten or more. The genes are TRBV7-3 and TRBJ2-7; 8 bases map to TRBD2. V was clipped by 2 bases and J by 5 bases; unmatched bases: 8. This CDR3 is 15 amino acids long. Per the germline V gene, CDR1 is SGHTA and CDR2 is FQGTGA. The CDR3: CASSLLSGGPHEQYF. CDR3 in DNA: TGTGCCAGCAGCTTATTATCGGGAGGGCCCCACGAGCAGTACTTC.

As to this clonotype: A junction boundary mismatches the germline segment, possibly from a read error. The J gene is TRBJ2-2, the V gene TRBV29-1; the D gene is possibly TRBD2 (5 bases). Germline assignment: CDR1 SQVTM and CDR2 ANQGSEA. The CDR3 contains 12 residues. In DNA form, the CDR3 reads TGCAGCGGTTCGGGGAACACCGGGGAGCTGTCTTTT. Translated, it gives CSGSGNTGELSF.

This clonotype was found many times. CDR3 region: CSATDRGGLEAFF. In DNA form, the CDR3 reads TGCAGTGCAACGGACAGGGGGGGGTTGGAAGCTTTCTTT. The chain carries TRBV20-1 and TRBJ1-1, with 10 bases that match TRBD1. Looked up from germline, CDR1 is DFQATT and CDR2 is SNEGSKA (reference sequence). Trimming cost V 6 bases and J 8 bases; bases outside gene matches: 9. The CDR3 is 13 residues long.

By its share, this clonotype is medium-sized. The chain carries TRBV7-9 and TRBJ1-1; D is perhaps TRBD1 (6 bases). Looked up from germline, CDR1 is SEHNR and CDR2 is FQNEAQ (reference sequence). The V end was cut by 6 bases, the J end by 1 base, with 24 bases between. The length of the CDR3 is 18 residues. As DNA, the CDR3 is TGTGCCAGCAGGGGCCTCGTTTCGAGGGGGAAAACGAACACTGAAGCTTTCTTT. Translation: CASRGLVSRGKTNTEAFF. The variable domain in full, with the rest retrieved from reference TRBV7-9 and TRBJ1-1, is DTGVSQNPRHKITKRGQNVTFRCDPISEHNRLYWYRQTLGQGPEFLTYFQNEAQLEKSRLLSDRFSAERPKGSFSTLEIQRTEQGDSAMYLCASRGLVSRGKTNTEAFFGQGTRLTVV.